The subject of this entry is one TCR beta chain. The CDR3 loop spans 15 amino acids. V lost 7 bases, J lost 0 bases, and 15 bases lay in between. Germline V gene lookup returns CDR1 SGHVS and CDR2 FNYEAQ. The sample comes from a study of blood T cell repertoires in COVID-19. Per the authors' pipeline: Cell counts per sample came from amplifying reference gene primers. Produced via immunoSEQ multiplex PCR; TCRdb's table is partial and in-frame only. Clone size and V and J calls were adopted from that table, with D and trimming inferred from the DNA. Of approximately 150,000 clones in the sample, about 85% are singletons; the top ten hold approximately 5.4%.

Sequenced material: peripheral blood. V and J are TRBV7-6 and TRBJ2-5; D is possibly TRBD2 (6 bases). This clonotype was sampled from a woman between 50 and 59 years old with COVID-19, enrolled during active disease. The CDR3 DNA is TGTGCCAGCACCGACGTTCCGGGGGACCAAGAGACCCAGTACTTC. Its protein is CASTDVPGDQETQYF. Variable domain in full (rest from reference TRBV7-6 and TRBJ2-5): GAGVSQSPRYKVTKRGQDVALRCDPISGHVSLYWYRQALGQGPEFLTYFNYEAQQDKSGLPNDRFSAERPEGSISTLTIQRTEQRDSAMYRCASTDVPGDQETQYFGPGTRLLVL.